Shown below are 23 T cell receptor beta chains from a single sample sequenced in a study of T cell repertoires in cytomegalovirus infection. Using its own MiXCR run on the reads, TCRdb lists one record per CDR3 protein. This sample has about 300,000 distinct CDR3 sequences, with roughly a tenth found just once. The sequenced sample was PBMCs. The origin of the receptors is a human donor in good health (CMV status not recorded). Some clones in this sample may be carry-over from other donors' samples.

This clonotype has at least ten counts. The rearrangement joins TRBV7-2 to TRBJ1-1; no definite D call. CDR3 length equals 14 residues. V dropped 4 bases and J dropped 6 bases, with 15 bases sitting between them. CDR1 and CDR2 from the germline V gene are SGHTA and FQGNSA. The DNA of the CDR3 is TGTGCCAGCAGCTCAGGCGCTGGGAGGGCTGAAGCTTTCTTT. Protein sequence: CASSSGAGRAEAFF.

The table lists this clonotype with many counts. The rearrangement links TRBV12-3 or TRBV12-4 to TRBJ2-4; 7 nucleotides align to TRBD1. CDR3 length: 14 amino acids. Losses at the gene ends were 7 bases for V and 3 bases for J; bases not matched to a gene: 6. For the CDR3, the DNA is TGTGCCAGCAATCCGACAGGGAGCAAAAACATTCAGTACTTC. Its protein product is CASNPTGSKNIQYF.

The V and J genes are TRBV20-1 and TRBJ1-2, with TRBD1 as a possible D gene (5 bases). The CDR3 runs 12 residues. Trimming pared 5 bases from V and 8 bases from J, leaving 15 bases between. The germline CDR1 and CDR2 sequences are DFQATT and SNEGSKA (reference sequence). CDR3 region: CSAPRPGTGYTF. The CDR3 coding sequence is TGCAGTGCTCCACGACCGGGGACCGGCTACACCTTC.

There are many counts of this clonotype. The chain links TRBV5-1 to TRBJ2-1; a possible D gene is TRBD2 (6 bases). Deletions cut 0 bases from V and 6 bases from J, with 16 bases between. Germline CDR1 SGHRS, CDR2 YFSETQ. The CDR3 spans 16 residues. As DNA, the CDR3 is TGCGCCAGCAGCTTGGGTCTGCGGGGTGCCTCCAATGAGCAGTTCTTC. Translated: CASSLGLRGASNEQFF.

This clonotype was counted ten times or more. The gene calls are TRBV7-2 and TRBJ2-1, with D tentatively TRBD1 (6 bases). CDR1 and CDR2 (germline): SGHTA, FQGNSA. The CDR3 is made up of 15 amino acids. The V gene lost 1 base and the J gene lost 4 bases, with 11 bases spanning the gap. The CDR3 region is CASSLDVRGYNEQFF. CDR3 DNA sequence: TGTGCCAGCAGCTTAGACGTCAGGGGTTACAATGAGCAGTTCTTC. The variable domain in full, completed from reference TRBV7-2 and TRBJ2-1, reads GAGVSQSPSNKVTEKGKDVELRCDPISGHTALYWYRQSLGQGLEFLIYFQGNSAPDKSGLPSDRFSAERTGGSVSTLTIQRTQQEDSAVYLCASSLDVRGYNEQFFGPGTRLTVL.

The chain links TRBV5-4 to TRBJ2-2, with D possibly being TRBD1 (5 bases). The CDR3 contains 15 residues. V shed 4 bases and J shed 4 bases, with 14 bases lying between them. CDR1 and CDR2 from the germline V gene are SGHNT and YYREEE (reference sequence). The CDR3 reads CASSKQDRSTGELFF. CDR3 in DNA: TGTGCCAGCAGCAAACAGGATCGGAGCACCGGGGAGCTGTTTTTT.

The J gene is TRBJ2-2, the V gene TRBV5-1; D possibly uses TRBD1 or TRBD2 (8 bases each). The CDR3 runs to 17 residues. V was cut by 4 bases and J by 0 bases, with 16 bases left in between. CDR1 is SGHRS, CDR2 YFSETQ, per germline. The CDR3 region is CASSAGGQASNTGELFF. CDR3 DNA: TGCGCCAGCAGCGCGGGGGGACAGGCGTCGAACACCGGGGAGCTGTTTTTT.

This clonotype was observed at least ten times. The chain joins TRBV19 to TRBJ1-1; 7 bases are shared with TRBD1. The CDR3 extends over 16 amino acids. Trimming at V came to 11 bases and at J to 0 bases, leaving 15 bases not matched to a gene. CDR1 is LNHDA, CDR2 SQIVND, per germline (reference sequence). CDR3 sequence: CAVGYDRARMNTEAFF. The CDR3 DNA sequence: TGTGCCGTTGGTTACGACAGGGCGAGAATGAACACTGAAGCTTTCTTT.

This clonotype was found many times. The chain combines TRBV20-1 with TRBJ1-6, with D unclear. This CDR3 has 17 amino acids. Trimming took 0 bases from V and 2 from J, leaving 14 bases between them. Germline V CDR1 and CDR2: DFQATT, SNEGSKA (reference sequence). DNA of the CDR3: TGCAGTGCTAGAGATGCGGGAATGTATACCTATAATTCACCCCTCCACTTT. Its translation is CSARDAGMYTYNSPLHF.

This clonotype was counted ten times or more. The genes are TRBV5-1 and TRBJ2-1; D is ambiguous. CDR1 and CDR2 from the germline V gene are SGHRS and YFSETQ. Trimming removed 7 bases at V and 5 bases at J, with 13 bases between. CDR3 size: 13 residues. CDR3 sequence reads: CASLSSPNNEQFF. CDR3 nucleotides: TGCGCCAGCTTATCAAGCCCTAACAATGAGCAGTTCTTC.

This clonotype has a count of ten or more. The chain carries TRBV7-2 and TRBJ2-1; the D gene is possibly TRBD1 (5 bases). Germline CDR1 is SGHTA and CDR2 is FQGNSA. This CDR3 region has 15 residues. V was cut by 5 bases and J by 0 bases, with 11 bases left in between. The CDR3 sequence is CASSRTGSSYNEQFF. In nucleotides, the CDR3 is TGTGCCAGCAGCCGTACAGGCAGCTCCTACAATGAGCAGTTCTTC.

This clonotype was picked up many times. This sequence joins TRBV7-9 and TRBJ1-1, with D uncertain. Trimming shortened V by 5 bases and J by 6 bases, and 10 bases separated the two germline ends. The length of the CDR3 is 12 residues. CDR1 is SEHNR and CDR2 is FQNEAQ in the germline V gene (reference sequence). In DNA, the CDR3 is TGTGCCAGCAGCCCCGGGAAACCTGAAGCTTTCTTT. This sequence encodes CASSPGKPEAFF.

There are many counts of this clonotype. The CDR3 reads CASSLVVGVSTEAFF. The CDR3 DNA reads TGTGCCAGCAGTTTAGTAGTAGGGGTTAGCACTGAAGCTTTCTTT. V and J are TRBV12-3 or TRBV12-4 and TRBJ1-1, with a possible D match to TRBD1 (5 bases). This CDR3 spans 15 amino acids. Trimming pared 1 base from V and 4 bases from J, leaving 13 bases between.

This clonotype was observed many times. The chain has TRBV28 and TRBJ1-1; D is uncertain. Germline assignment: CDR1 MDHEN and CDR2 SYDVKM. V shed 2 bases and J shed 0 bases, with 7 bases lying between them. The CDR3 runs to 14 residues. Here the CDR3 DNA reads TGTGCCAGCAGTTTACGTCCGTTGAACACTGAAGCTTTCTTT. Residues: CASSLRPLNTEAFF. Together with reference TRBV28 and TRBJ1-1, the CDR3 gives the full variable domain: DVKVTQSSRYLVKRTGEKVFLECVQDMDHENMFWYRQDPGLGLRLIYFSYDVKMKEKGDIPEGYSVSREKKERFSLILESASTNQTSMYLCASSLRPLNTEAFFGQGTRLTVV.

V usage is TRBV20-1 and J usage is TRBJ2-7, with TRBD1 identical over 8 bases. Germline trimming cut 3 bases from V and 3 bases from J; bases unmatched to any gene: 4. The CDR3 consists of 13 residues. CDR1 and CDR2 (germline): DFQATT, SNEGSKA (reference sequence). This CDR3 is CSASGQGGYEQYF. The CDR3 DNA follows: TGCAGTGCTAGTGGACAGGGCGGCTACGAGCAGTACTTC.

Ten or more counts support this clonotype. The genes are TRBV6-2 or TRBV6-3 and TRBJ1-2, with a tentative D call TRBD1 (5 bases). This CDR3 has 13 amino acids. Trimming took off 8 bases at V and 4 bases at J, with 14 bases between the two ends. Germline CDR1 MNHEY, CDR2 SVGEGT. DNA for the CDR3: TGTGCCAGCTACGCGGGGGTCGGCTATGGCTACACCTTC. It specifies CASYAGVGYGYTF.

The chain joins TRBV28 to TRBJ2-2, with unresolved D. The CDR3 covers 13 residues. Germline values: CDR1 MDHEN, CDR2 SYDVKM. The ends were cut back, 4 bases at V and 4 bases at J, with 7 bases in the middle. The CDR3 spells CASSSRSTGELFF. As DNA, the CDR3 is TGTGCCAGCAGTTCTCGATCCACCGGGGAGCTGTTTTTT.

This clonotype was observed at least ten times. The rearrangement uses TRBV12-3 or TRBV12-4 and TRBJ2-2; 9 positions match TRBD2. The CDR3 sequence is 15 residues long. V was clipped by 6 bases and J by 3 bases; unmatched bases: 5. The CDR3 nucleotides read TGTGCCAGCAGACTAGCGGGTCGGGACACCGGGGAGCTGTTTTTT. Translating gives CASRLAGRDTGELFF.

This clonotype was recorded at least ten times. The V call is TRBV6-1, the J call TRBJ2-7; tentatively, D is TRBD2 (6 bases). Trimming shortened V by 5 bases and J by 9 bases, and 17 bases separated the two germline ends. CDR1 MNHNS and CDR2 SASEGT come from the germline V gene. The CDR3 spans 13 residues. This CDR3 is CASSSGTGPRQYF. The CDR3 coding sequence is TGTGCCAGCAGTTCCGGGACTGGACCCCGGCAGTACTTC.

This clonotype was seen at least ten times. The V gene is TRBV2, the J gene TRBJ2-3; no firm D call. The germline CDR1 and CDR2 sequences are SNHLY and FYNNEI. V shed 6 bases and J shed 0 bases, with 16 bases lying between them. This CDR3 has 16 residues. The CDR3 DNA reads TGTGCCAGCAGCGGCCCGGATGGTATTAGCACAGATACGCAGTATTTT. Translated: CASSGPDGISTDTQYF.

V usage is TRBV29-1 and J usage is TRBJ2-2; D possibly corresponds to TRBD2 (5 bases). V was shortened by 6 bases and J by 2 bases, with 13 bases between the two germline ends. This CDR3 is 14 amino acids long. The germline gives CDR1 SQVTM, CDR2 ANQGSEA. Written as DNA, the CDR3 is TGCAGCGTCCGCCAGGACTTAAACACCGGGGAGCTGTTTTTT. It yields the protein CSVRQDLNTGELFF.

This clonotype was observed at least ten times. The rearrangement joins TRBV7-2 to TRBJ1-2; maybe TRBD1 (5 bases). Germline V lookup: CDR1 SGHTA, CDR2 FQGNSA. CDR3 length: 16 residues. With 5 bases removed from V and 0 bases from J, the gap between germline ends came to 16 bases. CDR3 sequence reads: CASSQPSRRANYGYTF. The CDR3 DNA sequence: TGTGCCAGCAGCCAACCCTCCCGCAGGGCTAACTATGGCTACACCTTC.

The sample holds many counts of this clonotype. The chain couples TRBV7-6 to TRBJ2-5, with D possibly TRBD2 on 5 matching bases. CDR1 and CDR2 from the germline V gene are SGHVS and FNYEAQ. With 1 base removed from V and 1 base from J, the gap between germline ends came to 10 bases. This CDR3 contains 15 residues. CDR3: CASSLGPRGQETQYF. The DNA for the CDR3 is TGTGCCAGCAGCTTAGGCCCACGGGGCCAAGAGACCCAGTACTTC. Full variable domain (outside the CDR3, taken from reference TRBV7-6 and TRBJ2-5): GAGVSQSPRYKVTKRGQDVALRCDPISGHVSLYWYRQALGQGPEFLTYFNYEAQQDKSGLPNDRFSAERPEGSISTLTIQRTEQRDSAMYRCASSLGPRGQETQYFGPGTRLLVL.